This TCR beta chain was captured in a study of neurological immune-mediated disorders. The length of the CDR3 is 14 residues. Germline CDR1 reads SEHNR; CDR2 reads FQNEAQ (reference sequence). With V trimmed by 6 bases and J by 3 bases, 6 bases remained unmatched. Template-switch 5'RACE cDNA synthesis added a 10-nucleotide unique molecular identifier. From the 5' RACE reads, TCRdb called clonotypes with MiXCR, one entry per CDR3 protein. The sample yields tens of thousands of distinct CDR3 sequences, 10% seen once. This clonotype was observed at least ten times. This TCR came from a man aged 35 to 55 in good health. The J gene is TRBJ2-3, the V gene TRBV7-9, with 7 bases fitting TRBD2. The material sequenced was PBMCs. The DNA for the CDR3 is TGTGCCAGCAGTATTGGGAGGGGTACAGATACGCAGTATTTT. This gives the protein CASSIGRGTDTQYF. Complete variable domain (other parts from reference TRBV7-9 and TRBJ2-3): DTGVSQNPRHKITKRGQNVTFRCDPISEHNRLYWYRQTLGQGPEFLTYFQNEAQLEKSRLLSDRFSAERPKGSFSTLEIQRTEQGDSAMYLCASSIGRGTDTQYFGPGTRLTVL.